Each of the 27 T cell receptor beta chains below was sequenced from the same sample in a study of cytomegalovirus exposure and HLA in healthy donors. Vbeta (60) and Jbeta (13) primers were used in the PCR. Using immunoSEQ multiplex PCR, the repertoire was profiled, and TCRdb retains in-frame clones only, with some absent. The sample lists roughly 200,000 clones; about 86% were seen once. The specimen sequenced was PBMCs. The receptors derive from a woman in her thirties in good health and CMV-seronegative.

The V gene is TRBV19, the J gene TRBJ2-3; 11 nucleotides agree with TRBD2. The CDR3 totals 16 residues. V lost 3 bases to trimming and J lost 4 bases; unmatched junction nucleotides: 6. Germline-derived CDR1 and CDR2 are LNHDA and SQIVND (reference sequence). In DNA, the CDR3 is TGTGCCAGTAGTATCTCTTCGGGACTAGCGGCAGATACGCAGTATTTT. It codes for CASSISSGLAADTQYF.

This clone was detected once. CDR3: CASSRAGLESYEQFF. The CDR3 coding sequence is TGTGCCAGCAGCCGAGCGGGACTAGAGTCCTATGAGCAGTTCTTC. The V and J genes are TRBV6-1 and TRBJ2-1; TRBD2 agrees at 8 bases. CDR3 size: 15 residues. Germline V gives CDR1 MNHNS, CDR2 SASEGT. Losses at the gene ends were 6 bases for V and 8 bases for J; bases not matched to a gene: 12.

The DNA for the CDR3 is TGTGCCAGCAGTTTATATGGAGGGTTCGATGCAGTGAACACTGAAGCTTTCTTT. Its protein is CASSLYGGFDAVNTEAFF. The chain is built from TRBV27 and TRBJ1-1; D remains unclear. V lost 1 base to trimming and J lost 0 bases, with 18 bases between them. Germline values: CDR1 MNHEY, CDR2 SMNVEV (reference sequence). CDR3 length: 18 amino acids.

The chain carries TRBV6-1 and TRBJ2-1, with D perhaps matching TRBD1 (5 bases). Germline V gene data show CDR1 as MNHNS and CDR2 as SASEGT. V shed 3 bases and J shed 2 bases, with 14 bases lying between them. The CDR3 contains 16 residues. The CDR3 DNA follows: TGTGCCAGCAGTGATATTACAAGGGGAACCTACAATGAGCAGTTCTTC. Amino acids: CASSDITRGTYNEQFF.

CDR3 nucleotide sequence: TGTGCCAGCAGCCAAGCGGGAGCCACAGATACGCAGTATTTT. This sequence encodes CASSQAGATDTQYF. This chain uses TRBV28 with TRBJ2-3; 8 nucleotides line up with TRBD2. This CDR3 contains 14 residues. Germline lookup yields CDR1 MDHEN and CDR2 SYDVKM. V dropped 6 bases and J dropped 2; count of bases not matched to a gene: 4.

V usage is TRBV7-3 and J usage is TRBJ2-3; 8 positions match TRBD2. The V segment lost 5 bases and the J segment 5 bases; nucleotides outside the gene matches: 6. Germline lookup yields CDR1 SGHTA and CDR2 FQGTGA. This CDR3 comprises 14 residues. CDR3 in amino acids: CASSRTGGEDTQYF. CDR3 DNA sequence: TGTGCCAGCAGCCGAACGGGAGGGGAAGATACGCAGTATTTT. The variable domain in full, completed from reference TRBV7-3 and TRBJ2-3, reads GAGVSQTPSNKVTEKGKYVELRCDPISGHTALYWYRQSLGQGPEFLIYFQGTGAADDSGLPNDRFFAVRPEGSVSTLKIQRTERGDSAVYLCASSRTGGEDTQYFGPGTRLTVL.

The rearrangement joins TRBV5-4 to TRBJ2-1; D unresolved. Per germline, CDR1 SGHNT and CDR2 YYREEE (reference sequence). The CDR3 consists of 16 residues. V lost 5 bases and J lost 0, with 15 bases in between. The CDR3 DNA is TGTGCCAGCAGTGCTGACGGCGGAAGCTCCTACAATGAGCAGTTCTTC. It codes for CASSADGGSSYNEQFF. Together with reference TRBV5-4 and TRBJ2-1, the CDR3 gives the full variable domain: ETGVTQSPTHLIKTRGQQVTLRCSSQSGHNTVSWYQQALGQGPQFIFQYYREEENGRGNFPPRFSGLQFPNYSSELNVNALELDDSALYLCASSADGGSSYNEQFFGPGTRLTVL.

The CDR3 region has the DNA TGTGCCAGCAGCTTGACTAACTTGAATGGCGAGCAGTACTTC. Encoded protein: CASSLTNLNGEQYF. The gene calls are TRBV7-8 and TRBJ2-7, with D perhaps matching TRBD2 (5 bases). The CDR3 loop spans 14 amino acids. Germline lookup yields CDR1 SGHVS and CDR2 FQNEAQ. V lost 3 bases, J lost 6 bases, and 15 bases lay in between.

This rearrangement joins TRBV11-2 to TRBJ2-7, with D maybe TRBD1 (6 bases). Germline values: CDR1 SGHAT, CDR2 FQNNGV. The CDR3 is 11 residues long. Trimming took 5 bases from V and 5 from J, leaving 7 bases between them. The CDR3 loop reads CASSTGNEQYF. The DNA for the CDR3 is TGTGCCAGCAGCACAGGGAACGAGCAGTACTTC.

Comment on this clone: One junction end does not reproduce the germline sequence, and a read error may be involved. The sample carries other DNA sequences with the same CDR3. The chain joins TRBV2 to TRBJ2-6, with D possibly matching TRBD2 (7 bases). CDR1 is SNHLY, CDR2 FYNNEI, per germline. This CDR3 is 17 amino acids long. CDR3 bases: TGTGCCAGTAGTGAAATCAGAGGGGGGGCTGGGGCCAACGTCCTGACTTTC. It specifies CASSEIRGGAGANVLTF.

The chain is built from TRBV19 and TRBJ2-5, with 9 bases matching TRBD1. V trimming: 6 bases; J trimming: 5 bases; junction bases outside the gene matches: 7. The CDR3 is 14 amino acids. Germline assignment: CDR1 LNHDA and CDR2 SQIVND (reference sequence). The CDR3 loop is CASSPGTGPETQYF. The CDR3, as DNA: TGTGCCAGTAGCCCGGGGACAGGGCCTGAGACCCAGTACTTC. Full variable domain (remainder filled in from reference TRBV19 and TRBJ2-5): DGGITQSPKYLFRKEGQNVTLSCEQNLNHDAMYWYRQDPGQGLRLIYYSQIVNDFQKGDIAEGYSVSREKKESFPLTVTSAQKNPTAFYLCASSPGTGPETQYFGPGTRLLVL.

The rearrangement uses TRBV7-2 and TRBJ2-4; D gene unclear. The CDR3 has 17 residues. Trimming stripped 0 bases from V and 0 bases from J, with 12 bases between. The V gene's germline CDR1 is SGHTA and CDR2 FQGNSA. CDR3 in DNA: TGTGCCAGCAGCTTAGCCTATAGCCGGCTAGCCAAAAACATTCAGTACTTC. Translation: CASSLAYSRLAKNIQYF.

Only one count was recorded for this clone. This sequence joins TRBV18 and TRBJ2-2; 9 positions match TRBD2. The CDR3 extends over 16 amino acids. Germline loops: CDR1 KGHSH, CDR2 LQKENI. J gave up 4 bases and V 2 bases, and 5 bases lay outside the gene matches. The CDR3 nucleotides are TGTGCCAGCTCACCAACAGCGGGAGGTTTCACCGGGGAGCTGTTTTTT. It is translated as CASSPTAGGFTGELFF.

In regard to this clone: Distinct nucleotide sequences in the sample also encode this CDR3. The chain recombines TRBV7-9 with TRBJ2-2, with D unresolved. V lost 1 base, J lost 4 bases, and 10 bases lay in between. The CDR3 has 15 amino acids. Per germline, CDR1 SEHNR and CDR2 FQNEAQ (reference sequence). Written as DNA, the CDR3 is TGTGCCAGCAGCTTAGTCGGAGCCCGCACCGGGGAGCTGTTTTTT. Translation gives CASSLVGARTGELFF.

CDR3 in amino acids: CASRSMGEGGNEQFF. The DNA for the CDR3 is TGTGCCAGCAGATCCATGGGGGAGGGCGGGAATGAGCAGTTCTTC. V gene TRBV28 combines with J gene TRBJ2-1, with TRBD2 identical over 7 bases. Per germline, CDR1 MDHEN and CDR2 SYDVKM. CDR3 length equals 15 residues. The ends lost 6 bases at V and 7 bases at J; junction bases unmatched: 12.

The gene calls are TRBV28 and TRBJ2-2; 10 bases are a match to TRBD2. J lost 2 bases, V lost 4 bases, and 10 bases had no gene match. The length of the CDR3 is 18 residues. Looked up from germline, CDR1 is MDHEN and CDR2 is SYDVKM. CDR3 residues: CASSSSSGRTLNTGELFF. Written as DNA, the CDR3 is TGTGCCAGCAGTTCTAGTAGCGGGAGGACGCTTAACACCGGGGAGCTGTTTTTT.

The chain carries TRBV7-9 and TRBJ1-1; D is unclear. V gave up 5 bases and J gave up 5 bases, with 21 bases separating them. The CDR3 extends over 16 amino acids. Per the germline V gene, CDR1 is SEHNR and CDR2 is FQNEAQ (reference sequence). The CDR3 here is CASSPAGWAGGTEAFF. The CDR3, as DNA: TGTGCCAGCAGCCCAGCTGGTTGGGCAGGAGGGACTGAAGCTTTCTTT.

The chain recombines TRBV5-4 with TRBJ1-1; 7 bases align to TRBD1. The germline CDR1 and CDR2 sequences are SGHNT and YYREEE (reference sequence). Trimming at V came to 0 bases and at J to 0 bases, leaving 5 bases not matched to a gene. The CDR3 extends over 16 amino acids. CDR3 loop: CASSLGTGVLNTEAFF. CDR3 bases: TGTGCCAGCAGCTTGGGCACAGGGGTCCTGAACACTGAAGCTTTCTTT.

This clone has only a few counts. V is TRBV4-1 and J is TRBJ2-1; TRBD2 agrees at 9 bases. V was clipped by 3 bases and J by 5 bases; unmatched bases: 5. The CDR3 spans 15 residues. Germline CDR1 and CDR2: MGHRA and YSYEKL. CDR3 in amino acids: CASSQGLAGNNEQFF. The CDR3 coding sequence is TGCGCCAGCAGCCAGGGACTAGCCGGGAACAATGAGCAGTTCTTC.

Here the CDR3 DNA reads TGTGCCAGCAGTGCCAACTCGGGACTAATCGGGGAGCTGTTTTTT. It specifies CASSANSGLIGELFF. The rearrangement joins TRBV28 to TRBJ2-2; 7 bases agree with TRBD2. The CDR3 covers 15 residues. Germline CDR1 MDHEN, CDR2 SYDVKM. Trimming cost V 5 bases and J 7 bases; bases outside gene matches: 10.

J is TRBJ1-1 and V is TRBV5-6; 8 bases are shared with TRBD1. V shed 3 bases and J 4 bases; nucleotides not matched to a gene: 11. Germline lookup yields CDR1 SGHDT and CDR2 YYEEEE. The CDR3 is 16 residues long. CDR3 sequence reads: CASSYWTGPLLTEAFF. Written as DNA, the CDR3 is TGTGCCAGCAGCTACTGGACAGGGCCTCTCCTCACTGAAGCTTTCTTT.

The rearrangement links TRBV29-1 to TRBJ1-2, with D possibly matching TRBD1 (5 bases). The germline V and J ends were trimmed by 5 bases and 6 bases, with 13 bases remaining between them. Germline-derived CDR1 and CDR2 are SQVTM and ANQGSEA. The CDR3 has 12 amino acids. CDR3 region: CSVSREGDGYTF. CDR3 bases: TGCAGCGTTAGCAGGGAGGGCGATGGCTACACCTTC. Full variable domain (remainder filled in from reference TRBV29-1 and TRBJ1-2): SAVISQKPSRDICQRGTSLTIQCQVDSQVTMMFWYRQQPGQSLTLIATANQGSEATYESGFVIDKFPISRPNLTFSTLTVSNMSPEDSSIYLCSVSREGDGYTFGSGTRLTVV.

The V gene is TRBV29-1, the J gene TRBJ2-7; TRBD1 aligns across 12 bases. Trimming took 8 bases from V and 7 from J; bases not matched to a gene: 15. This CDR3 region has 15 residues. The germline V gene has CDR1 SQVTM and CDR2 ANQGSEA. The DNA for the CDR3 is TGCAGCTCAATGGGGGGGGGACAGGGGGCCGAAGAGCAGTACTTC. Amino acids: CSSMGGGQGAEEQYF.

V and J are TRBV15 and TRBJ2-7; 7 nucleotides match TRBD2. With 0 bases clipped from V and 2 bases from J, the junction kept 13 bases outside the gene matches. Germline CDR1 is LNHNV and CDR2 is YYDKDF (reference sequence). CDR3 size: 18 residues. CDR3 DNA: TGTGCCACCAGCAGAGATTCCTTTGCGGGAGCGCTTACCTACGAGCAGTACTTC. It encodes CATSRDSFAGALTYEQYF.

The rearrangement joins TRBV10-3 to TRBJ2-2; 8 bases are shared with TRBD2. Germline-derived CDR1 and CDR2 are ENHRY and SYGVKD. This CDR3 region has 17 residues. Trimming at V came to 0 bases and at J to 6 bases, leaving 9 bases not matched to a gene. Written as DNA, the CDR3 is TGTGCCATCAGTGAGTCGATTGGGACTAGTGGGGCCGGGGAGCTGTTTTTT. It encodes CAISESIGTSGAGELFF.

This clone showed up just a few times. The V call is TRBV11-2, the J call TRBJ2-1; no clear D gene. Trimming stripped 7 bases from V and 4 bases from J, with 11 bases between. This CDR3 comprises 13 residues. Germline V gene data show CDR1 as SGHAT and CDR2 as FQNNGV. For the CDR3, the DNA is TGTGCCAGCAACTCCCTAGTATACAATGAGCAGTTCTTC. Its protein product is CASNSLVYNEQFF.

This chain joins TRBV30 and TRBJ1-2; possible D gene TRBD1, 6 bases. CDR3 size: 13 residues. Looked up from germline, CDR1 is GTSNPN and CDR2 is SVGIG (reference sequence). Trimming took 3 bases from V and 6 from J, leaving 14 bases between them. In DNA, the CDR3 is TGTGCCTGGAGCGCCGGGACACCGGATGGCTACACCTTC. It specifies CAWSAGTPDGYTF.